The entry that follows covers one TCR beta chain sequence. Its specificity is unknown. Amplification of TCR beta CDR3 regions was performed using RNA transcripts as template. The HTBI primer set drove a first-round RT-PCR of the TCR CDR3. TCRdb re-analysed the multiplex PCR reads in MiXCR, keeping a single row per CDR3 protein. The repertoire holds fewer than 500,000 distinct CDR3 sequences, roughly 14% seen once, with roughly 13% in the top ten. This specimen belongs to a study of T cells in Graves' hyperthyroidism and ophthalmopathy. Regarding the study as a whole: Model-based prediction identified ophthalmopathy a median approximately 6 months prior to its onset. A 13 V-J model separated ophthalmopathy from stable hyperthyroidism.

The CDR3 covers 14 residues. Germline trimming cut 6 bases from V and 7 bases from J; bases unmatched to any gene: 9. The TCR sequence derives from a man aged 18 to 30 with Graves' ophthalmopathy. This chain connects TRBV12-3 or TRBV12-4 to TRBJ1-2; TRBD1 aligns across 9 bases. Sequenced input: blood. The CDR3 DNA sequence: TGTGCCAGCAGCCAGGACAGGGGTAAGGGTGGCTACACCTTC. Its protein product is CASSQDRGKGGYTF.